The TCR beta chain described here comes from a study of Ad26.COV2.S vaccination and SARS-CoV-2 variants. As for treatment: around 19 received Ad26.COV2.S at low or high dose, single or two shots; roughly 5 received placebo; per-sample allocation not given. Each sample was drawn 63 days after the first injection (of vaccine or placebo). Sequencing used immunoSEQ multiplex PCR; TCRdb keeps in-frame clones, though not all of them. The data contain 500,000 or so clones, 89% of them singletons. The clonotype was recovered from a person between 18 and 59 years old who received the Ad26.COV2.S COVID-19 vaccine or a placebo. Here the sequenced sample was peripheral blood, taken in a trial of Ad26.COV2.S vaccine versus placebo.

The CDR3 reads CASSLGRATNEKLFF. Written as DNA, the CDR3 is TGTGCCAGCAGTTTGGGCCGTGCAACTAATGAAAAACTGTTTTTT. This chain links TRBV27 with TRBJ1-4; D gene uncertain. This CDR3 has 15 residues. The germline V gene encodes CDR1 MNHEY and CDR2 SMNVEV (reference sequence). V lost 3 bases and J lost 0, with 8 bases in between. The whole variable domain, remainder taken from reference TRBV27 and TRBJ1-4, is EAQVTQNPRYLITVTGKKLTVTCSQNMNHEYMSWYRQDPGLGLRQIYYSMNVEVTDKGDVPEGYKVSRKEKRNFPLILESPSPNQTSLYFCASSLGRATNEKLFFGSGTQLSVL.